The 18 T cell receptor beta chains below were found in one sample sequenced in a study of graft-versus-host responses after intestinal transplantation. TCRdb's table, derived via immunoSEQ multiplex PCR, lists solely in-frame clones and lacks some. Counted here are around 97,000 clones, more than 85% occurring once; the ten biggest clones make up approximately 1%. Which antigens these TCRs recognize remains unknown. The specimen comprised unstimulated CD8+ T cells sorted from spleen or lymph node cells, sampled before intestinal transplant. Every receptor here comes from a human donor who received an intestinal transplant.

The CDR3 is CASSDGMNNEQFF. The CDR3 DNA reads TGTGCCAGCAGTGACGGGATGAACAATGAGCAGTTCTTC. V gene TRBV2 combines with J gene TRBJ2-1; TRBD2 might be the D (5 bases). This CDR3 has 13 residues. The V end lost 3 bases, the J end lost 5 bases, and 8 bases lay between the germline ends. Germline loops: CDR1 SNHLY, CDR2 FYNNEI.

V is TRBV11-3 and J is TRBJ1-4; D possibly corresponds to TRBD1 (5 bases). V lost 6 bases and J 7 bases, leaving 12 bases between the germline ends. The CDR3 contains 13 residues. Germline lookup yields CDR1 SGHNT and CDR2 YENEEA. Here the CDR3 reads CASRGQGREKLFF. CDR3 nucleotide sequence: TGTGCCAGCAGGGGGCAAGGGCGTGAAAAACTGTTTTTT.

The V gene is TRBV19, the J gene TRBJ2-1; 9 bases line up with TRBD1. This CDR3 spans 14 amino acids. The trim removed 6 bases at V and 7 bases at J, leaving 7 bases unmatched. Germline CDR1 and CDR2: LNHDA and SQIVND (reference sequence). The CDR3 coding sequence is TGTGCCAGTAGCACCGGGACAGGGCAGAATGAGCAGTTCTTC. Translated: CASSTGTGQNEQFF. Supplemented by reference TRBV19 and TRBJ2-1, the full variable domain reads DGGITQSPKYLFRKEGQNVTLSCEQNLNHDAMYWYRQDPGQGLRLIYYSQIVNDFQKGDIAEGYSVSREKKESFPLTVTSAQKNPTAFYLCASSTGTGQNEQFFGPGTRLTVL.

CDR3 nucleotides: TGTGCCAGCAGCCTAAGTGGGACAGGGGGCATGGAGACCCAGTACTTC. This translates into CASSLSGTGGMETQYF. The chain links TRBV11-2 to TRBJ2-5; 12 nucleotides match TRBD1. CDR1 and CDR2 (germline): SGHAT, FQNNGV. The CDR3 contains 16 residues. V gave up 5 bases and J gave up 5 bases; unmatched junction bases: 9.

As regards this clone: In the same sample, other DNA sequences code for this CDR3. The chain employs TRBV30 and TRBJ1-4; possibly TRBD1 for D (6 bases). The germline V and J ends were trimmed by 0 bases and 8 bases, with 13 bases remaining between them. The CDR3 runs to 14 residues. Looked up from germline, CDR1 is GTSNPN and CDR2 is SVGIG (reference sequence). Here the CDR3 DNA reads TGTGCCTGGAGTGTAACCGGGGGCGGAGAAAAACTGTTTTTT. Translated, it gives CAWSVTGGGEKLFF.

The chain joins TRBV15 to TRBJ2-5, with 9 bases fitting TRBD2. The CDR3 sequence is 15 residues long. After removal of 4 bases from V and 9 bases from J, the junction contained 12 bases not matched to a gene. Germline CDR1 is LNHNV and CDR2 is YYDKDF (reference sequence). Here the CDR3 DNA reads TGTGCCACCAGCATTAGCGGGGGCATGAAGTTTGCCCAGTACTTC. This encodes CATSISGGMKFAQYF.

The chain recombines TRBV9 with TRBJ1-1, with D perhaps TRBD1 (6 bases). Trimming removed 4 bases from V and 5 bases from J, with 18 bases in between. Germline V gene sequence: CDR1 SGDLS, CDR2 YYNGEE. CDR3 length: 15 amino acids. In DNA, the CDR3 is TGTGCCAGCAGCTTATCCGGTACAGGGAGGACTGAAGCTTTCTTT. It codes for CASSLSGTGRTEAFF.

The chain is built from TRBV11-3 and TRBJ2-7; D is undetermined. V gave up 4 bases and J gave up 7 bases, with 11 bases separating them. CDR1 is SGHNT, CDR2 YENEEA, per germline. There are 12 residues in the CDR3. The CDR3 coding sequence is TGTGCCAGCAGCTCGACCCCTTCTGAGCAGTACTTC. It yields the protein CASSSTPSEQYF.

The chain couples TRBV4-1 to TRBJ1-6, with D unclear. The V end lost 0 bases, the J end lost 1 base, and 1 base lay between the germline ends. The CDR3 totals 14 residues. Germline V gene lookup returns CDR1 MGHRA and CDR2 YSYEKL. The DNA of the CDR3 is TGCGCCAGCAGCCAAGAATCCTATAATTCACCCCTCCACTTT. The encoded protein is CASSQESYNSPLHF.

The chain couples TRBV7-8 to TRBJ2-1, with 7 bases matching TRBD1. The CDR3 covers 13 residues. The ends lost 5 bases at V and 7 bases at J; junction bases unmatched: 5. Germline loops: CDR1 SGHVS, CDR2 FQNEAQ. The CDR3 spells CASSNRQGNEQFF. The CDR3 DNA follows: TGTGCCAGCAGCAACCGACAGGGAAATGAGCAGTTCTTC.

The chain links TRBV7-2 to TRBJ2-2; TRBD2 matches 8 bases. Germline values: CDR1 SGHTA, CDR2 FQGNSA. V shed 4 bases, J shed 2 bases, and the junction held 12 bases outside the gene matches. This CDR3 has 18 residues. The CDR3 coding sequence is TGTGCCAGCAGCTCGCCAATACTAGCGGTGGAAAACACCGGGGAGCTGTTTTTT. Residues: CASSSPILAVENTGELFF.

V and J are TRBV7-9 and TRBJ2-3, with D perhaps TRBD2 (6 bases). Germline V gives CDR1 SEHNR, CDR2 FQNEAQ (reference sequence). Trimming cost V 5 bases and J 5 bases, with 23 bases left between them. The length of the CDR3 is 17 residues. The CDR3 DNA sequence: TGTGCCAGCAGCCAACGGGGCCGGGAGACCGATAGAGATACGCAGTATTTT. Protein product: CASSQRGRETDRDTQYF. Together with reference TRBV7-9 and TRBJ2-3, the CDR3 gives the full variable domain: DTGVSQNPRHKITKRGQNVTFRCDPISEHNRLYWYRQTLGQGPEFLTYFQNEAQLEKSRLLSDRFSAERPKGSFSTLEIQRTEQGDSAMYLCASSQRGRETDRDTQYFGPGTRLTVL.

This clone showed up just once. This chain joins TRBV5-1 and TRBJ2-5; TRBD2 agrees at 12 bases. The CDR3 is made up of 16 amino acids. Germline CDR1 is SGHRS and CDR2 is YFSETQ. The junction had 8 bases not matched to a gene; V was cut back by 4 bases and J by 4 bases. The CDR3 reads CASSPTSGGLAETQYF. DNA for the CDR3: TGCGCCAGCAGCCCTACTAGCGGGGGGTTGGCAGAGACCCAGTACTTC.

This chain connects TRBV12-5 to TRBJ1-1; no definite D call. This CDR3 is built from 13 residues. The germline V gene has CDR1 LGHNT and CDR2 FRNRAP. The V end lost 7 bases, the J end lost 2 bases, and 11 bases lay between the germline ends. This chain's CDR3 is CASAPYSNTEAFF. Written as DNA, the CDR3 is TGTGCTAGTGCCCCATACAGTAACACTGAAGCTTTCTTT.

This chain links TRBV13 with TRBJ1-2; no clear D. This CDR3 spans 16 amino acids. The germline V gene encodes CDR1 PRHDT and CDR2 FYEKMQ (reference sequence). V was cut by 6 bases and J by 1 base, with 18 bases left in between. Written as DNA, the CDR3 is TGTGCCAGCAGTCCTATCTCGGGCAGACTTAACTATGGCTACACCTTC. Protein sequence: CASSPISGRLNYGYTF.

The gene calls are TRBV19 and TRBJ1-2; no clear D gene. Germline V gene lookup returns CDR1 LNHDA and CDR2 SQIVND (reference sequence). This CDR3 contains 12 residues. V was cut by 6 bases and J by 6 bases, with 11 bases left in between. The CDR3 nucleotides read TGTGCCAGTAGCGGCCGTATGAATGGCTACACCTTC. This encodes CASSGRMNGYTF.

The genes are TRBV6-1 and TRBJ1-5; TRBD1 might be the D (5 bases). This CDR3 is 14 amino acids long. Per germline, CDR1 MNHNS and CDR2 SASEGT. V was pared by 8 bases and J by 0 bases, with 11 bases between. The DNA for the CDR3 is TGTGCCAGCCTTGGGGCTTATAGCAATCAGCCCCAGCATTTT. Its translation: CASLGAYSNQPQHF.

This chain links TRBV19 with TRBJ2-3, with D possibly being TRBD1 or TRBD2 (6 bases each). CDR1 is LNHDA, CDR2 SQIVND, per germline (reference sequence). This CDR3 spans 15 amino acids. V was cut by 5 bases and J by 6 bases, with 18 bases left in between. This CDR3 is CASSPEGGPRDTQYF. The CDR3 DNA is TGTGCCAGTAGTCCGGAAGGGGGGCCGCGGGATACGCAGTATTTT.